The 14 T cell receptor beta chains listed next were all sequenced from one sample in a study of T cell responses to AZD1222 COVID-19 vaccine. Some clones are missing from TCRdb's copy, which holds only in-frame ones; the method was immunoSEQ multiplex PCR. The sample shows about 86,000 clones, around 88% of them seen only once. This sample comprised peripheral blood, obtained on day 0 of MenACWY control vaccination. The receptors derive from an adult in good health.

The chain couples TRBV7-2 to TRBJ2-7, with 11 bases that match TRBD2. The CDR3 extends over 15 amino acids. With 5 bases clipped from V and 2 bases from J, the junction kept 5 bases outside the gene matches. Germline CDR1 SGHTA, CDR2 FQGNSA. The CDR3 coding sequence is TGTGCCAGCAGCCTGACTAGCGGGGAAACCTACGAGCAGTACTTC. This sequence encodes CASSLTSGETYEQYF.

As DNA, the CDR3 is TGTGCCAGCAGCACTAGCGGGGGCCTTAAAGAAGAGACCCAGTACTTC. Translation gives CASSTSGGLKEETQYF. The rearrangement links TRBV9 to TRBJ2-5; 11 nucleotides line up with TRBD2. Losses at the gene ends were 4 bases for V and 3 bases for J; bases not matched to a gene: 8. From germline, CDR1 is SGDLS and CDR2 YYNGEE. The CDR3 loop spans 16 amino acids.

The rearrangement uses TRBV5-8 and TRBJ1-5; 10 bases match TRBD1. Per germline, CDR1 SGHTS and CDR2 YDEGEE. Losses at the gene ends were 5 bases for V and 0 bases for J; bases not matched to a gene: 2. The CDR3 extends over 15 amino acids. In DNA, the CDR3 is TGTGCCAGCAGTGGGACAGGGGATAGCAATCAGCCCCAGCATTTT. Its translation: CASSGTGDSNQPQHF.

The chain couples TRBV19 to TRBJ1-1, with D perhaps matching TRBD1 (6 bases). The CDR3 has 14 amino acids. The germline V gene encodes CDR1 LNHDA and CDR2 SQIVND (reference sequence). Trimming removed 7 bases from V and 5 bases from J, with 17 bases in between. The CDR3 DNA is TGTGCCAGTACCCCGACAGGCACGAGGACTGAAGCTTTCTTT. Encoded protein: CASTPTGTRTEAFF.

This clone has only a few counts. The CDR3 protein is CASSLTHGEINYGYTF. DNA for the CDR3: TGTGCCAGCAGTCTCACTCATGGGGAGATCAACTATGGCTACACCTTC. The gene calls are TRBV27 and TRBJ1-2; no definite D call. CDR1 and CDR2 from the germline V gene are MNHEY and SMNVEV (reference sequence). CDR3 length: 16 amino acids. Trimming stripped 5 bases from V and 2 bases from J, with 18 bases between.

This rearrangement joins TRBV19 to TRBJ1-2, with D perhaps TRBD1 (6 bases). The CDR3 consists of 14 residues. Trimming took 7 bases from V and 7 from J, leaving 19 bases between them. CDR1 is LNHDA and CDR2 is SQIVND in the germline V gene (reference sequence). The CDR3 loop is CASTPTGTNGGYTF. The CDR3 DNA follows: TGTGCCAGTACCCCTACCGGGACAAACGGTGGCTACACCTTC.

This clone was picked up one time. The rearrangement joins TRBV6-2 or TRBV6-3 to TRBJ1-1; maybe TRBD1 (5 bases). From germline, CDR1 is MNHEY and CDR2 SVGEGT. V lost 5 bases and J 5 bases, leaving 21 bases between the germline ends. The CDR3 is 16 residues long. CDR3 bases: TGTGCCAGCAGTACTGCCCGGGACCCCAAGGGGACTGAAGCTTTCTTT. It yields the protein CASSTARDPKGTEAFF.

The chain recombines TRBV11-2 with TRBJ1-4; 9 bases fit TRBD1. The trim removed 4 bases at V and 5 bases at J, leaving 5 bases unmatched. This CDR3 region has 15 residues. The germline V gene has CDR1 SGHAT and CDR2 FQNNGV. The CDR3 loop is CASSSGTGKNEKLFF. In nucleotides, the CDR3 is TGTGCCAGCAGCTCCGGGACAGGGAAAAATGAAAAACTGTTTTTT.

CDR3 sequence reads: CASSLVMAGGAEPQHF. CDR3 nucleotide sequence: TGTGCCAGCAGCTTAGTGATGGCAGGGGGCGCGGAGCCCCAGCATTTT. This sequence joins TRBV7-9 and TRBJ1-5; 8 nucleotides agree with TRBD1. The junction had 10 bases not matched to a gene; V was cut back by 1 base and J by 8 bases. The CDR3 covers 16 residues. The germline V gene encodes CDR1 SEHNR and CDR2 FQNEAQ (reference sequence).

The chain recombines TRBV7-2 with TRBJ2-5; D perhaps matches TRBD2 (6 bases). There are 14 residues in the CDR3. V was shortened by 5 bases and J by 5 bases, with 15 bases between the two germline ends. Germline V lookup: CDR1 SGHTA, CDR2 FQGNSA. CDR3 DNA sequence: TGTGCCAGCAGCCGGAGGGGCATTCGGGAGACCCAGTACTTC. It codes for CASSRRGIRETQYF.

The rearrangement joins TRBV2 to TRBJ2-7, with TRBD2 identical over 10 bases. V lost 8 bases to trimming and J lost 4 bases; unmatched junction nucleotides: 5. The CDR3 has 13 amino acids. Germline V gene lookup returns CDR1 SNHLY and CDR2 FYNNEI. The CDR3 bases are TGTGCCAGCGCTAGCGGGGGAAGATACGAGCAGTACTTC. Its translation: CASASGGRYEQYF.

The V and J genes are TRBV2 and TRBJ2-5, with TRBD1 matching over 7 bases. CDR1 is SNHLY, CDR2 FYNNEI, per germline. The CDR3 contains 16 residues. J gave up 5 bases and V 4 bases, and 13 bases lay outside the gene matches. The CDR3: CASSATGLVFGETQYF. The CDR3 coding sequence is TGTGCCAGCAGTGCGACAGGGTTAGTCTTCGGTGAGACCCAGTACTTC. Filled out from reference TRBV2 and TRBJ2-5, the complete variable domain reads EPEVTQTPSHQVTQMGQEVILRCVPISNHLYFYWYRQILGQKVEFLVSFYNNEISEKSEIFDDQFSVERPDGSNFTLKIRSTKLEDSAMYFCASSATGLVFGETQYFGPGTRLLVL.

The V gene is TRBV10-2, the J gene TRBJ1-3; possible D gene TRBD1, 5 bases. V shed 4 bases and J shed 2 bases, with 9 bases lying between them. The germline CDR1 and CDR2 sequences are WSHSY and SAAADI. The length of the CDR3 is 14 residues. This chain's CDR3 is CASSVAGPGNTIYF. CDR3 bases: TGCGCCAGCAGTGTGGCAGGGCCTGGAAACACCATATATTTT.

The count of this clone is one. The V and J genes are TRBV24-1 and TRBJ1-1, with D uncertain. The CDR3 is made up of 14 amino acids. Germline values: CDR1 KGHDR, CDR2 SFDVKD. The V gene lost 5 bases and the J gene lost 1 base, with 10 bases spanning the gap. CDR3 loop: CATSARGSNTEAFF. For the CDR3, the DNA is TGTGCCACCAGTGCACGGGGATCGAACACTGAAGCTTTCTTT.